This is a list of T cell receptor beta chains from one sample in a study of human T cells and chemical hapten exposure. MiXCR, run by TCRdb on the RACE reads, gives a single entry per CDR3 protein. The profile shows 80,000 to 100,000 distinct CDR3 sequences, approximately 10% of them singletons. The sample here was whole blood, taken in connection with sensitization to the hapten diphenylcyclopropenone (DPC). These receptors all come from a woman between 55 and 75 years old with alopecia areata. Some clones in this sample may be carry-over from other donors' samples. Each CDR3 is given without its conserved first and last residue. Only part of the rows carry a size: once, few, many, or a class if the clone is expanded.

v_call	j_call	clone_size	cdr3_aa
TRBV6-1	TRBJ2-2	many	ASSRVSGGDNGELF
TRBV20-1	TRBJ1-2	many	SAERASRRDGYT
TRBV10-3	TRBJ2-6	many	ATAQRRSSGANVLT
TRBV7-9	TRBJ1-1	few	ASSAPQPVNTEAF
TRBV7-8	TRBJ1-5	many	ASTLEDRNQPQH
TRBV3-1	TRBJ2-1	many	ASSQIGGDSNEQF
TRBV6-1	TRBJ2-2	-	ASSRDGNTGELF
TRBV24-1	TRBJ2-3	many	ATSDSTGAGGTDTQY
TRBV5-1	TRBJ2-3	few	ASSSSGGADTQY
TRBV27	TRBJ2-4	few	ASSPRQNAKNIQY
TRBV12-3/TRBV12-4	TRBJ1-2	many	ASSLGGVKDGYT
TRBV5-4	TRBJ1-1	many	ASSLGQVRYTEAF
TRBV7-2	TRBJ1-2	few	ASSLVAGDYGYT
TRBV29-1	TRBJ1-4	many	SAGGTGARGNEKLF
TRBV11-2	TRBJ1-1	many	ASSLVDTEAF
TRBV6-5	TRBJ2-5	many	ASSYGAGGEETQY
TRBV4-1	TRBJ1-1	-	ASSPSGDMNTEAF
TRBV10-2	TRBJ2-7	-	ASSKERSYEQY
TRBV29-1	TRBJ2-7	-	SVQKSGYEQY
TRBV5-4	TRBJ2-3	-	ASSLEYGQGANTQY
TRBV11-2	TRBJ2-1	few	ASSLDLSDYNEQF